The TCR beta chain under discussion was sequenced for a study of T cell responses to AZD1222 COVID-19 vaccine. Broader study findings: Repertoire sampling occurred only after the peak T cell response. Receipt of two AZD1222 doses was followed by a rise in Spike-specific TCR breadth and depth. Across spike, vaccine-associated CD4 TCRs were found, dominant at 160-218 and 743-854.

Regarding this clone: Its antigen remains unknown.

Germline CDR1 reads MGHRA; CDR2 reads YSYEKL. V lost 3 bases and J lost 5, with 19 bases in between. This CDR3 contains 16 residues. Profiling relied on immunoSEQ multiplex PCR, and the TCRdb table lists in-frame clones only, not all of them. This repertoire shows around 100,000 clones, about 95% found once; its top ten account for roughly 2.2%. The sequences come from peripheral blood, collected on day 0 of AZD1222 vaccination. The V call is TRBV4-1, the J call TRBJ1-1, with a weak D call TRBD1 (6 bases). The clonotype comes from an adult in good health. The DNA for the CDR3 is TGCGCCAGCAGCCACCCACCCCGGGGGGGGCGGACTGAAGCTTTCTTT. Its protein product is CASSHPPRGGRTEAFF.